This TCR beta chain was recorded in a study of T-cell reconstitution after alpha-beta-depleted transplantation in children. In this sample, this clonotype turned up a few times. The CDR3 sequence is 16 residues long. The germline V gene has CDR1 SGHAT and CDR2 FQNNGV. J was trimmed by 4 bases and V by 4 bases; bases with no gene match: 4. As it was prepared, the TCRbeta library received unique molecular identifiers. TCRdb re-called the PCR reads through MiXCR, storing one row per CDR3 protein. Found here are 450,000 to 600,000 distinct CDR3 sequences, about 16% of them singletons; the top ten hold over 3%.

This sample comprised PBMCs from the stem cell graft donor, obtained from the stem cell graft. The gene calls are TRBV11-2 and TRBJ2-1; TRBD2 matches 13 bases. The TCR comes from a human donor who donated a stem cell graft to a child with acute lymphoblastic leukemia. The CDR3 is CASSWTSGSTYNEQFF. CDR3 DNA: TGTGCCAGCAGCTGGACTAGCGGGAGCACTTACAATGAGCAGTTCTTC.